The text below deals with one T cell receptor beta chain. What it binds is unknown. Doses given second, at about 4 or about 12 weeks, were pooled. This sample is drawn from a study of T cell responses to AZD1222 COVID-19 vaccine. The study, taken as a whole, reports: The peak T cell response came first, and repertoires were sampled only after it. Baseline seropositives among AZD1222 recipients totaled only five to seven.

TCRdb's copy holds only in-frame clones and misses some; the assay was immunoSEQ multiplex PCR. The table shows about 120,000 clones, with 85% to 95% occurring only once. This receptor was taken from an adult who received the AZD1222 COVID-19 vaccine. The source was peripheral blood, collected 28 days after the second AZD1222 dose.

Here the CDR3 reads CASSLSRQPLSYGYTF. The CDR3 nucleotides read TGTGCCAGCAGCTTATCCCGACAGCCTTTGAGCTATGGCTACACCTTC. V and J are TRBV7-9 and TRBJ1-2, with D perhaps matching TRBD1 (5 bases). This CDR3 has 16 amino acids. Per the germline V gene, CDR1 is SEHNR and CDR2 is FQNEAQ (reference sequence). The V end was cut by 2 bases, the J end by 4 bases, with 17 bases between.